The 27 T cell receptor beta chains in this list originate from one sample, sequenced in a study of shared clonotypes between healthy human individuals. This table comes from immunoSEQ multiplex PCR, and its TCRdb copy is limited to in-frame clones, with some not included. Of hundreds of thousands of clones in the sample, 95% were seen once. Naive CD8 isolation took CD45RO-negative cells positively selected for CCR7 and excluded terminally differentiated effector memory CD45RA+ cells. Source material: naive CD8+ T cells sorted from blood. These receptors came from a woman in her 30s in good health.

V is TRBV28 and J is TRBJ1-5; no firm D call. The CDR3 is made up of 14 amino acids. Trimming took off 3 bases at V and 8 bases at J, with 14 bases between the two ends. Germline V CDR1 and CDR2: MDHEN, SYDVKM. This chain's CDR3 is CASSFIGSMEPQHF. The CDR3 DNA is TGTGCCAGCAGTTTTATTGGGTCGATGGAGCCCCAGCATTTT.

This rearrangement joins TRBV4-2 to TRBJ2-7; 8 bases map to TRBD1. V shed 4 bases and J 6 bases; nucleotides not matched to a gene: 11. CDR1 and CDR2 from the germline V gene are LGHNA and YNFKEQ. CDR3 length equals 15 residues. This CDR3 reads CASSLDPGTGVEQYF. In nucleotides, the CDR3 is TGTGCCAGCAGCCTCGATCCCGGGACAGGCGTCGAGCAGTACTTC.

The chain combines TRBV11-1 with TRBJ1-1; 8 bases line up with TRBD1. V was clipped by 4 bases and J by 4 bases; unmatched bases: 8. From germline, CDR1 is SGHAT and CDR2 FQDESV (reference sequence). CDR3 length equals 15 residues. In nucleotides, the CDR3 is TGTGCCAGCAGCTGGAATCGACAGGGGACCACTGAAGCTTTCTTT. As protein: CASSWNRQGTTEAFF.

V gene TRBV7-6 combines with J gene TRBJ2-1; 8 bases map to TRBD1. This CDR3 contains 17 residues. Per germline, CDR1 SGHVS and CDR2 FNYEAQ. V was clipped by 5 bases and J by 1 base; unmatched bases: 10. The CDR3 DNA is TGTGCCAGCAGCCCCACCCTGGACAGGGTTTCCTACAATGAGCAGTTCTTC. Its translation is CASSPTLDRVSYNEQFF.

The chain is built from TRBV19 and TRBJ1-5, with a weak D call TRBD1 (5 bases). Germline CDR1 and CDR2: LNHDA and SQIVND (reference sequence). Deletions cut 3 bases from V and 1 base from J, with 10 bases between. This CDR3 spans 15 amino acids. The CDR3 region is CASSMQGGSNQPQHF. The CDR3 DNA reads as TGTGCCAGTAGTATGCAGGGCGGGAGCAATCAGCCCCAGCATTTT.

The V and J genes are TRBV27 and TRBJ1-4; D possibly corresponds to TRBD1 (5 bases). Trimming stripped 5 bases from V and 7 bases from J, with 14 bases between. The CDR3 is 14 amino acids. The germline gives CDR1 MNHEY, CDR2 SMNVEV (reference sequence). CDR3 sequence (DNA): TGTGCCAGCAGTCCCTACGGGGGAAGTGAAAAACTGTTTTTT. Its protein is CASSPYGGSEKLFF.

The chain joins TRBV6-6 to TRBJ2-7; D gene unclear. Between the trimmed V and J ends, which lost 0 bases and 2 bases, there was a span of 5 bases. Germline values: CDR1 MNHNY, CDR2 SVGAGI (reference sequence). CDR3 size: 13 residues. The CDR3 nucleotides are TGTGCCAGCAGTTACTCGTGGCCCTACGAGCAGTACTTC. Protein sequence: CASSYSWPYEQYF.

V and J are TRBV28 and TRBJ2-1; D is perhaps TRBD1 (6 bases). V lost 7 bases and J lost 1, with 14 bases in between. The CDR3 totals 15 residues. Germline V gives CDR1 MDHEN, CDR2 SYDVKM. The CDR3 sequence: CASTQGWDSYNEQFF. CDR3 DNA: TGTGCCAGCACCCAGGGGTGGGATTCCTACAATGAGCAGTTCTTC.

The chain recombines TRBV7-9 with TRBJ2-1; D unresolved. Germline-derived CDR1 and CDR2 are SEHNR and FQNEAQ (reference sequence). The V end lost 4 bases, the J end lost 3 bases, and 7 bases lay between the germline ends. This CDR3 has 13 residues. CDR3 bases: TGTGCCAGCAGCTCCGCCCACTACAATGAGCAGTTCTTC. It yields the protein CASSSAHYNEQFF.

The chain uses TRBV4-1 and TRBJ2-7; maybe TRBD1 (6 bases). The CDR3 runs 15 residues. The germline CDR1 and CDR2 sequences are MGHRA and YSYEKL. The V and J ends lost 0 bases and 7 bases respectively, with 16 bases between them. CDR3 coding DNA: TGCGCCAGCAGCCAAGATGTCAGGGGACGGAGTGAGCAGTACTTC. It encodes CASSQDVRGRSEQYF.

This clone appeared a single time. The V gene is TRBV5-4, the J gene TRBJ2-7, with a weak D call TRBD1 (6 bases). The CDR3 is made up of 13 amino acids. The V end was cut by 3 bases, the J end by 6 bases, with 13 bases between. Germline V gene sequence: CDR1 SGHNT, CDR2 YYREEE (reference sequence). This chain's CDR3 is CASSSPPGVEQYF. As DNA, the CDR3 is TGTGCCAGCAGCTCCCCACCAGGGGTCGAGCAGTACTTC.

This chain links TRBV28 with TRBJ2-7; D gene ambiguous. Germline CDR1 and CDR2: MDHEN and SYDVKM. The V end lost 5 bases, the J end lost 3 bases, and 8 bases lay between the germline ends. The CDR3 covers 12 residues. The CDR3 is CASSDRHYEQYF. The DNA of the CDR3 is TGTGCCAGCAGTGACCGACACTACGAGCAGTACTTC.

The chain employs TRBV9 and TRBJ1-2; a weak D match, TRBD1 (6 bases). V dropped 5 bases and J dropped 4 bases, with 12 bases sitting between them. Germline V gene sequence: CDR1 SGDLS, CDR2 YYNGEE. The CDR3 spans 13 residues. The CDR3: CASRSSGVYGYTF. Here the CDR3 DNA reads TGTGCCAGCAGGAGCTCAGGGGTCTATGGCTACACCTTC.

The J gene is TRBJ1-5, the V gene TRBV2; D call uncertain. Trimming stripped 3 bases from V and 2 bases from J, with 17 bases between. The CDR3 length is 17 residues. The V gene's germline CDR1 is SNHLY and CDR2 FYNNEI. The CDR3 loop reads CASSDSEPDRGNQPQHF. The CDR3 DNA sequence: TGTGCCAGCAGTGACTCGGAGCCTGACCGGGGCAATCAGCCCCAGCATTTT.

This chain joins TRBV10-2 and TRBJ2-2; perhaps TRBD1 as D (6 bases). Germline V gene lookup returns CDR1 WSHSY and CDR2 SAAADI. This CDR3 contains 13 residues. Trimming left V 3 bases short and J 7 bases short, with 9 bases between. This chain's CDR3 is CASSEGTLGELFF. DNA for the CDR3: TGCGCCAGCAGTGAAGGGACACTCGGGGAGCTGTTTTTT.

CDR3 region: CASSIGAGEGADTQYF. CDR3 in DNA: TGTGCCAGTAGTATAGGAGCCGGGGAGGGTGCAGATACGCAGTATTTT. The chain has TRBV19 and TRBJ2-3; 7 positions agree with TRBD2. The V segment lost 1 base and the J segment 4 bases; nucleotides outside the gene matches: 8. The CDR3 is 16 residues long. Germline CDR1 reads LNHDA; CDR2 reads SQIVND (reference sequence). Combining the CDR3 with reference TRBV19 and TRBJ2-3 gives the whole variable domain DGGITQSPKYLFRKEGQNVTLSCEQNLNHDAMYWYRQDPGQGLRLIYYSQIVNDFQKGDIAEGYSVSREKKESFPLTVTSAQKNPTAFYLCASSIGAGEGADTQYFGPGTRLTVL.

Remarks on this clone: This CDR3 is also generated by other DNA sequences in the sample. This sequence joins TRBV28 and TRBJ2-1; 9 bases match TRBD2. Looked up from germline, CDR1 is MDHEN and CDR2 is SYDVKM. The CDR3 loop spans 12 amino acids. Losses at the gene ends were 11 bases for V and 6 bases for J; bases not matched to a gene: 5. CDR3 protein: CASSGTSNEQFF. CDR3 DNA: TGTGCCTCTAGCGGGACCTCCAATGAGCAGTTCTTC.

This clone was recorded only once. The gene calls are TRBV9 and TRBJ2-7; TRBD1 agrees at 10 bases. The CDR3 has 16 amino acids. In germline, CDR1 is SGDLS, CDR2 YYNGEE. The trim removed 5 bases at V and 1 base at J, leaving 9 bases unmatched. The CDR3, as DNA: TGTGCCAGCAGTGGCCCCGGGACAGGGGATTCCTACGAGCAGTACTTC. As protein: CASSGPGTGDSYEQYF.

The chain couples TRBV5-6 to TRBJ1-1, with D tentatively TRBD1 (5 bases). With 1 base removed from V and 3 bases from J, the gap between germline ends came to 10 bases. CDR3 length: 14 amino acids. Germline values: CDR1 SGHDT, CDR2 YYEEEE. The chain's CDR3 is CASSLSPGDTEAFF. CDR3 nucleotide sequence: TGTGCCAGCAGCTTGTCCCCGGGGGACACTGAAGCTTTCTTT.

CDR3: CASSSYLALQETQYF. The CDR3 region has the DNA TGTGCCAGCAGTTCCTACCTCGCGTTGCAAGAGACCCAGTACTTC. The chain couples TRBV27 to TRBJ2-5; D call uncertain. Germline V lookup: CDR1 MNHEY, CDR2 SMNVEV (reference sequence). CDR3 length equals 15 residues. V was cut by 4 bases and J by 2 bases, with 14 bases left in between.

The genes are TRBV4-1 and TRBJ2-7; D is unresolved. This CDR3 has 14 residues. V dropped 0 bases and J dropped 4 bases, with 10 bases sitting between them. Germline V gene lookup returns CDR1 MGHRA and CDR2 YSYEKL. The CDR3 loop reads CASSQEIRSYEQYF. CDR3 bases: TGCGCCAGCAGCCAAGAAATCAGATCTTACGAGCAGTACTTC.

The V call is TRBV15, the J call TRBJ2-7, with 11 bases identical to TRBD2. Germline CDR1 reads LNHNV; CDR2 reads YYDKDF (reference sequence). The CDR3 has 17 amino acids. V shed 5 bases, J shed 4 bases, and the junction held 13 bases outside the gene matches. The CDR3 spells CATSPSPSGGILYEQYF. CDR3 nucleotides: TGTGCCACCAGCCCTTCTCCTAGCGGGGGGATTTTATACGAGCAGTACTTC.

About this clone itself: A read error may explain this, as a much larger clone is one base away. The same CDR3 is also encoded by other DNA sequences in this sample. The CDR3 sequence: CASSPGTGYEQYF. CDR3 bases: TGTGCCAGCAGCCCCGGGACAGGCTACGAGCAGTACTTC. The rearrangement uses TRBV14 and TRBJ2-7; 8 nucleotides align to TRBD1. The CDR3 covers 13 residues. The V gene end was trimmed by 4 bases and the J gene end by 3 bases; junction bases not matched to a gene: 2. Germline assignment: CDR1 SGHDN and CDR2 FVKESK. Full variable domain (missing parts from reference TRBV14 and TRBJ2-7): EAGVTQFPSHSVIEKGQTVTLRCDPISGHDNLYWYRRVMGKEIKFLLHFVKESKQDESGMPNNRFLAERTGGTYSTLKVQPAELEDSGVYFCASSPGTGYEQYFGPGTRLTVT.

The CDR3 DNA reads TGTGCCAGCTCACCAGGGGGGATCGGGCCATACGAGCAGTACTTC. This sequence encodes CASSPGGIGPYEQYF. The V gene is TRBV18, the J gene TRBJ2-7, with D tentatively TRBD2 (6 bases). The V and J ends lost 2 bases and 4 bases respectively, with 15 bases between them. The germline V gene has CDR1 KGHSH and CDR2 LQKENI. CDR3 length: 15 amino acids.

The V and J genes are TRBV7-8 and TRBJ2-5; TRBD2 agrees at 8 bases. V lost 1 base to trimming and J lost 1 base; unmatched junction nucleotides: 11. The CDR3 sequence is 18 residues long. CDR1 and CDR2 from the germline V gene are SGHVS and FQNEAQ. CDR3 amino acids: CASSLVSWIAGIQETQYF. For the CDR3, the DNA is TGTGCCAGCAGCTTAGTGTCATGGATAGCGGGAATCCAAGAGACCCAGTACTTC. Full variable domain (rest looked up from reference TRBV7-8 and TRBJ2-5): GAGVSQSPRYKVAKRGQDVALRCDPISGHVSLFWYQQALGQGPEFLTYFQNEAQLDKSGLPSDRFFAERPEGSVSTLKIQRTQQEDSAVYLCASSLVSWIAGIQETQYFGPGTRLLVL.

This clone came up once. This chain connects TRBV7-9 to TRBJ2-7; D not certain. Trimming took off 4 bases at V and 5 bases at J, with 6 bases between the two ends. This CDR3 contains 11 residues. Germline CDR1 is SEHNR and CDR2 is FQNEAQ (reference sequence). For the CDR3, the DNA is TGTGCCAGCAGCTCCTTTGACGAGCAGTACTTC. Amino acids: CASSSFDEQYF.

This chain uses TRBV11-2 with TRBJ2-1; possibly TRBD2 for D (6 bases). This CDR3 comprises 16 residues. Germline loops: CDR1 SGHAT, CDR2 FQNNGV. V dropped 4 bases and J dropped 5 bases, with 18 bases sitting between them. The CDR3: CASSSAVVAADNEQFF. CDR3 in DNA: TGTGCCAGCAGCTCCGCTGTCGTAGCGGCGGACAATGAGCAGTTCTTC.